The clone carrying this T cell receptor beta chain was seen just once. Data came from immunoSEQ multiplex PCR; TCRdb stores just in-frame clones and leaves some out. The sample has 200,000 or so clones, 88% seen once. The data originate from a study of blood T cell repertoires in COVID-19. Looking at the study overall: The analysed material was cDNA or gDNA that came from T cells, B-cell-depleted T cells, or PBMCs.

Trimming removed 5 bases from V and 0 bases from J; junction bases left unmatched: 8. Germline V CDR1 and CDR2: KGHSH, LQKENI. The length of the CDR3 is 16 residues. The sequenced sample consisted of peripheral blood. The chain links TRBV18 to TRBJ2-3; TRBD1 agrees at 7 bases. This clonotype originated in a woman between 35 and 50 years old who had recovered from COVID-19. CDR3 residues: CASSSNQGVSTDTQYF. For the CDR3, the DNA is TGTGCCAGCTCATCCAATCAGGGGGTTAGCACAGATACGCAGTATTTT.